This is a list of T cell receptor beta chains from one sample in a study of cytomegalovirus exposure and HLA in healthy donors. The repertoire was sequenced with immunoSEQ multiplex PCR; TCRdb's copy has only in-frame clones and lacks some. Here the sample spans about 170,000 clones, about 79% being singletons. The specimen was PBMCs. The receptors stem from a woman aged 45-60 years in good health and CMV-seropositive. Both conserved end residues are part of each CDR3. A D gene is named only where the DNA matches it firmly. For some rows the clone size is stated as once, few or many, or as a class when expanded; others skip it.

J gene: TRBJ1-3; D gene: TRBD1; V gene: TRBV28; clone size: NA; CDR3 protein: CAGNRGSGNTIYF; CDR3 DNA: TGTGCCGGAAACAGGGGGTCTGGAAACACCATATATTTT
J gene: TRBJ2-7; D gene: NA; V gene: TRBV28; clone size: NA; CDR3 protein: CASSPNGGEQYF; CDR3 DNA: TGTGCCAGCAGCCCAAATGGGGGGGAGCAGTACTTC
J gene: TRBJ1-1; D gene: NA; V gene: TRBV7-2; clone size: NA; CDR3 protein: CASRSYTEVGIEAFF; CDR3 DNA: TGTGCCAGCAGGAGTTACACTGAAGTCGGGATCGAAGCTTTCTTT
J gene: TRBJ2-1; D gene: NA; V gene: TRBV5-4; clone size: NA; CDR3 protein: CASSPEVAAYNEQFF; CDR3 DNA: TGTGCCAGCAGCCCCGAGGTAGCGGCCTACAATGAGCAGTTCTTC
J gene: TRBJ1-2; D gene: TRBD1; V gene: TRBV6-1; clone size: NA; CDR3 protein: CASSEFETGFLGYTF; CDR3 DNA: TGTGCCAGCAGTGAATTTGAGACAGGGTTTCTGGGCTACACCTTC
J gene: TRBJ2-7; D gene: TRBD1; V gene: TRBV7-2; clone size: NA; CDR3 protein: CASSLGQISYEQYF; CDR3 DNA: TGTGCCAGCAGCCTGGGACAGATCTCCTACGAGCAGTACTTC
J gene: TRBJ2-3; D gene: TRBD2; V gene: TRBV7-9; clone size: few; CDR3 protein: CASSSLGSGRATGDTQYF; CDR3 DNA: TGTGCCAGCAGCTCTTTAGGTAGCGGGAGGGCCACTGGGGATACGCAGTATTTT
J gene: TRBJ2-7; D gene: TRBD1; V gene: TRBV5-8; clone size: NA; CDR3 protein: CASSLGQGIYEQYF; CDR3 DNA: TGTGCCAGCAGCTTGGGACAGGGGATCTACGAGCAGTACTTC
J gene: TRBJ1-4; D gene: NA; V gene: TRBV4-3; clone size: once; CDR3 protein: CASSQPGLAEEKLFF; CDR3 DNA: TGCGCCAGCAGCCAACCGGGTCTTGCGGAGGAAAAACTGTTTTTT
J gene: TRBJ2-6; D gene: NA; V gene: TRBV7-2; clone size: NA; CDR3 protein: CASSRATGFSGANVLTF; CDR3 DNA: TGTGCCAGCAGCCGGGCAACAGGGTTCTCTGGGGCCAACGTCCTGACTTTC
J gene: TRBJ1-5; D gene: NA; V gene: TRBV15; clone size: few; CDR3 protein: CATSRDLGGDQPQHF; CDR3 DNA: TGTGCCACCAGCAGAGATCTGGGAGGAGACCAGCCCCAGCATTTT
J gene: TRBJ1-4; D gene: TRBD1; V gene: TRBV27; clone size: few; CDR3 protein: CASRDPGQGNEKLFF; CDR3 DNA: TGTGCCAGCAGGGATCCGGGACAGGGGAACGAAAAACTGTTTTTT
J gene: TRBJ1-1; D gene: NA; V gene: TRBV6-6; clone size: few; CDR3 protein: CASRAGTEAFF; CDR3 DNA: TGTGCCAGCAGGGCGGGCACTGAAGCTTTCTTT
J gene: TRBJ2-1; D gene: TRBD2; V gene: TRBV6-5; clone size: NA; CDR3 protein: CASRQGLAGAAEQFF; CDR3 DNA: TGTGCCAGCAGGCAGGGACTAGCGGGAGCTGCTGAGCAGTTCTTC
J gene: TRBJ2-3; D gene: TRBD2; V gene: TRBV10-1; clone size: NA; CDR3 protein: CASSDRRGGTDTQYF; CDR3 DNA: TGCGCCAGCAGTGACCGGCGGGGGGGCACAGATACGCAGTATTTT
J gene: TRBJ2-2; D gene: NA; V gene: TRBV4-3; clone size: NA; CDR3 protein: CASSTRYTGELFF; CDR3 DNA: TGCGCCAGCAGCACCCGGTACACCGGGGAGCTGTTTTTT
J gene: TRBJ2-7; D gene: TRBD2; V gene: TRBV2; clone size: NA; CDR3 protein: CATSNTRGRAVQEQYF; CDR3 DNA: TGTGCCACCAGTAACACCCGCGGGAGGGCCGTTCAGGAGCAGTACTTC
J gene: TRBJ1-5; D gene: NA; V gene: TRBV7-8; clone size: NA; CDR3 protein: CASSLVRGLGQPQHF; CDR3 DNA: TGTGCCAGCAGCTTAGTCAGGGGATTAGGTCAGCCCCAGCATTTT
J gene: TRBJ1-4; D gene: NA; V gene: TRBV15; clone size: NA; CDR3 protein: CATSRTPTVEKLFF; CDR3 DNA: TGTGCCACCAGCAGAACACCCACAGTCGAAAAACTGTTTTTT
J gene: TRBJ1-2; D gene: TRBD1; V gene: TRBV19; clone size: NA; CDR3 protein: CASSIGVGQQLNYGYTF; CDR3 DNA: TGTGCCAGTAGTATAGGCGTGGGACAGCAACTTAACTATGGCTACACCTTC
J gene: TRBJ1-6; D gene: NA; V gene: TRBV5-4; clone size: NA; CDR3 protein: CASSSGAWEDSPLHF; CDR3 DNA: TGTGCCAGCAGCTCGGGAGCTTGGGAGGATTCACCCCTCCACTTT
J gene: TRBJ1-4; D gene: NA; V gene: TRBV23-1; clone size: once; CDR3 protein: CASSPGQVEKLFF; CDR3 DNA: TGCGCCAGCAGTCCGGGACAAGTTGAAAAACTGTTTTTT
J gene: TRBJ2-2; D gene: NA; V gene: TRBV5-6; clone size: NA; CDR3 protein: CASSLVTGNTGELFF; CDR3 DNA: TGTGCCAGCAGCTTAGTAACGGGGAACACCGGGGAGCTGTTTTTT
J gene: TRBJ1-2; D gene: NA; V gene: TRBV6-1; clone size: few; CDR3 protein: CASVGLHGYTF; CDR3 DNA: TGTGCCAGCGTCGGGTTGCATGGCTACACCTTC
J gene: TRBJ2-1; D gene: TRBD2; V gene: TRBV7-2; clone size: NA; CDR3 protein: CASSFSSGGYNEQFF; CDR3 DNA: TGTGCCAGCAGCTTTTCTAGCGGGGGTTACAATGAGCAGTTCTTC
J gene: TRBJ1-1; D gene: NA; V gene: TRBV2; clone size: NA; CDR3 protein: CASIRENTEAFF; CDR3 DNA: TGTGCCAGCATACGGGAGAACACTGAAGCTTTCTTT
J gene: TRBJ2-7; D gene: TRBD1; V gene: TRBV28; clone size: NA; CDR3 protein: CASSRRTGLISYEQYF; CDR3 DNA: TGTGCCAGCAGCCGAAGGACAGGTCTGATATCCTACGAGCAGTACTTC
J gene: TRBJ1-6; D gene: TRBD1; V gene: TRBV2; clone size: NA; CDR3 protein: CASSLEGQGNSPLHF; CDR3 DNA: TGTGCCAGCAGTTTAGAGGGACAGGGGAATTCACCCCTCCACTTT
J gene: TRBJ1-6; D gene: TRBD1; V gene: TRBV4-1; clone size: NA; CDR3 protein: CASSPTANRGSSPLHF; CDR3 DNA: TGCGCCAGCAGCCCGACAGCCAACAGGGGGTCTTCACCCCTCCACTTT
J gene: TRBJ2-1; D gene: NA; V gene: TRBV9; clone size: NA; CDR3 protein: CASSVGGTSNEQFF; CDR3 DNA: TGTGCCAGCAGCGTAGGGGGAACTAGCAATGAGCAGTTCTTC
J gene: TRBJ2-2; D gene: TRBD2; V gene: TRBV4-3; clone size: NA; CDR3 protein: CASSQDLSSGGVTGELFF; CDR3 DNA: TGCGCCAGCAGCCAAGACCTTTCTAGCGGGGGGGTCACCGGGGAGCTGTTTTTT
J gene: TRBJ1-1; D gene: NA; V gene: TRBV18; clone size: NA; CDR3 protein: CASSSRTANTEAFF; CDR3 DNA: TGTGCCAGCTCCTCAAGGACAGCCAACACTGAAGCTTTCTTT
J gene: TRBJ1-6; D gene: TRBD1; V gene: TRBV27; clone size: NA; CDR3 protein: CASSIKGRQGDNSPLHF; CDR3 DNA: TGTGCCAGCAGCATCAAGGGGAGACAGGGAGATAATTCACCCCTCCACTTT
J gene: TRBJ1-5; D gene: NA; V gene: TRBV7-2; clone size: NA; CDR3 protein: CASRSQGRDYQPQHF; CDR3 DNA: TGTGCCAGCCGTTCTCAGGGCAGGGATTATCAGCCCCAGCATTTT
J gene: TRBJ1-6; D gene: NA; V gene: TRBV10-3; clone size: few; CDR3 protein: CAISGGGSLSSPLHF; CDR3 DNA: TGTGCCATCAGTGGTGGGGGCTCCCTCAGTTCACCCCTCCACTTT
J gene: TRBJ1-4; D gene: NA; V gene: TRBV9; clone size: NA; CDR3 protein: CASSPHAGANEKLFF; CDR3 DNA: TGTGCCAGCAGCCCCCACGCGGGGGCTAATGAAAAACTGTTTTTT
J gene: TRBJ2-2; D gene: NA; V gene: TRBV19; clone size: NA; CDR3 protein: CASSIHPGELFF; CDR3 DNA: TGTGCCAGTAGTATCCATCCCGGGGAGCTGTTTTTT
J gene: TRBJ2-7; D gene: TRBD1; V gene: TRBV6-5; clone size: NA; CDR3 protein: CASSFHRGSYEQYF; CDR3 DNA: TGTGCCAGCAGTTTCCACAGGGGGTCCTACGAGCAGTACTTC
J gene: TRBJ2-5; D gene: NA; V gene: TRBV5-4; clone size: NA; CDR3 protein: CASSAYAEETQYF; CDR3 DNA: TGTGCCAGCAGCGCTTATGCGGAAGAGACCCAGTACTTC
J gene: TRBJ2-7; D gene: NA; V gene: TRBV7-9; clone size: once; CDR3 protein: CASSSTYEQYF; CDR3 DNA: TGTGCCAGCAGCTCCACCTACGAGCAGTACTTC
J gene: TRBJ1-5; D gene: NA; V gene: TRBV7-8; clone size: NA; CDR3 protein: CASSQNVGGPQHF; CDR3 DNA: TGTGCTAGCAGCCAAAATGTAGGGGGTCCACAGCATTTT
J gene: TRBJ1-2; D gene: TRBD1; V gene: TRBV2; clone size: NA; CDR3 protein: CASSKGQGGDYGYTF; CDR3 DNA: TGTGCCAGCAGTAAAGGACAGGGGGGGGACTATGGCTACACCTTC
J gene: TRBJ1-5; D gene: NA; V gene: TRBV28; clone size: few; CDR3 protein: CASSPLRDIDQPQHF; CDR3 DNA: TGTGCCAGCAGTCCCCTTCGGGACATCGATCAGCCCCAGCATTTT
J gene: TRBJ2-3; D gene: TRBD1; V gene: TRBV7-3; clone size: NA; CDR3 protein: CASTPGQGTDTQYF; CDR3 DNA: TGTGCCAGCACCCCGGGACAGGGCACAGATACGCAGTATTTT
J gene: TRBJ2-7; D gene: NA; V gene: TRBV28; clone size: NA; CDR3 protein: CASSVGGAGAGPYEQYF; CDR3 DNA: TGTGCCAGCAGTGTAGGCGGGGCGGGGGCGGGCCCTTACGAGCAGTACTTC
J gene: TRBJ2-3; D gene: NA; V gene: TRBV9; clone size: NA; CDR3 protein: CASSPRGGVSTDTQYF; CDR3 DNA: TGTGCCAGCAGCCCCCGAGGGGGGGTGTCCACAGATACGCAGTATTTT
J gene: TRBJ1-2; D gene: NA; V gene: TRBV4-1; clone size: NA; CDR3 protein: CASSQDAGNYGYTF; CDR3 DNA: TGCGCCAGCAGCCAAGACGCCGGGAACTATGGCTACACCTTC
J gene: TRBJ2-2; D gene: NA; V gene: TRBV4-3; clone size: NA; CDR3 protein: CASSQDTFRPDTGELFF; CDR3 DNA: TGCGCCAGCAGCCAAGATACCTTCAGGCCTGACACCGGGGAGCTGTTTTTT
J gene: TRBJ2-1; D gene: NA; V gene: TRBV7-2; clone size: NA; CDR3 protein: CASSSPELSYNEQFF; CDR3 DNA: TGTGCCAGCAGCTCCCCGGAGCTCTCCTACAATGAGCAGTTCTTC
J gene: TRBJ2-1; D gene: TRBD1; V gene: TRBV6-5; clone size: once; CDR3 protein: CASSFRYRGRNEQFF; CDR3 DNA: TGTGCCAGCAGTTTTCGATACAGGGGGCGGAATGAGCAGTTCTTC
J gene: TRBJ2-7; D gene: TRBD1; V gene: TRBV19; clone size: NA; CDR3 protein: CASSKPGQGYEQYF; CDR3 DNA: TGTGCCAGTAGCAAACCGGGACAGGGCTACGAGCAGTACTTC
J gene: TRBJ1-1; D gene: NA; V gene: TRBV12-1; clone size: few; CDR3 protein: CASSSGTGEGEAFF; CDR3 DNA: TGTGCCAGCAGCTCCGGGACAGGGGAAGGTGAAGCTTTCTTT
J gene: TRBJ2-7; D gene: TRBD1; V gene: TRBV5-1; clone size: few; CDR3 protein: CASSNRDRGLDEQYF; CDR3 DNA: TGCGCCAGCAGCAACCGGGACAGGGGGCTGGACGAGCAGTACTTC
J gene: TRBJ2-7; D gene: TRBD1; V gene: TRBV28; clone size: NA; CDR3 protein: CASRSSGTVSYEQYF; CDR3 DNA: TGTGCCAGCAGATCTTCCGGGACAGTCTCCTACGAGCAGTACTTC